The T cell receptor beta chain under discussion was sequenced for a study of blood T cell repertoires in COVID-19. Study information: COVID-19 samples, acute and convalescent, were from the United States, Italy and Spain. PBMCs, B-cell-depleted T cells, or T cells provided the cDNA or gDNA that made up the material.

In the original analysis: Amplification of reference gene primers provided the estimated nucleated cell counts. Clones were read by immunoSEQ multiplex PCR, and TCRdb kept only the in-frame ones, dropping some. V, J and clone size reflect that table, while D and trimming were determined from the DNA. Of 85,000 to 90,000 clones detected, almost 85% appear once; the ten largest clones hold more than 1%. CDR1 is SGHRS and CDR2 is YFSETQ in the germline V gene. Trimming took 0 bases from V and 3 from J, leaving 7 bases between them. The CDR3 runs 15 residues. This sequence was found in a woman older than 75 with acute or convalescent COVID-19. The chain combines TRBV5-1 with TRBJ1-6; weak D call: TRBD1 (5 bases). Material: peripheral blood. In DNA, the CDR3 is TGCGCCAGCAGCTTGGACAGGAGCTATAATTCACCCCTCCACTTT. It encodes CASSLDRSYNSPLHF.